These 6 T cell receptor beta chains were sequenced from one sample in a study of circulating CD8 cells and anti-PD-1 response in melanoma. Using approximately 14 ng of total RNA, TCR libraries were made with the QIAseq Immune Repertoire TCR panel. TCRdb processed the reads anew with MiXCR; each CDR3 protein has one entry. In the table there are about 360 distinct CDR3 sequences, 8.7% of which are singletons. Live CD3+CD8+TCRalphabeta+ cells were sorted into four subsets by PD-1 and/or TIGIT. Sequences were derived from CD8+ T cells from PBMCs, sampled at baseline or after one month of anti-PD-1 therapy (not recorded which). These receptors came from a human donor with melanoma.

Judged by abundance, this clonotype is medium-sized. The chain couples TRBV27 to TRBJ2-3; 11 bases agree with TRBD2. The germline gives CDR1 MNHEY, CDR2 SMNVEV (reference sequence). The length of the CDR3 is 18 residues. V gave up 3 bases and J gave up 0 bases; unmatched junction bases: 8. The CDR3 sequence is CASSFVSGRATSTDTQYF. In DNA, the CDR3 is TGTGCCAGCAGTTTTGTTAGCGGGAGGGCCACTAGCACAGATACGCAGTATTTT.

Sample share makes this clonotype large (0.1 to 1%). The chain links TRBV28 to TRBJ2-3; D may match TRBD1 or TRBD2 (5 bases each). V was shortened by 7 bases and J by 0 bases, with 20 bases between the two germline ends. The germline gives CDR1 MDHEN, CDR2 SYDVKM. The CDR3 contains 17 residues. CDR3 region: CASTQPPWGSSTDTQYF. CDR3 coding DNA: TGTGCCAGCACCCAGCCGCCATGGGGGTCTAGCACAGATACGCAGTATTTT. Variable domain in full (rest from reference TRBV28 and TRBJ2-3): DVKVTQSSRYLVKRTGEKVFLECVQDMDHENMFWYRQDPGLGLRLIYFSYDVKMKEKGDIPEGYSVSREKKERFSLILESASTNQTSMYLCASTQPPWGSSTDTQYFGPGTRLTVL.

This clonotype is large. This chain uses TRBV2 with TRBJ2-7; 14 bases map to TRBD2. CDR1 is SNHLY, CDR2 FYNNEI, per germline. Trimming cost V 9 bases and J 5 bases; bases outside gene matches: 3. This CDR3 has 13 amino acids. The CDR3 loop is CARGLAGVHEQYF. As DNA, the CDR3 is TGTGCCAGGGGACTAGCGGGGGTCCACGAGCAGTACTTC.

This sequence joins TRBV28 and TRBJ2-3; unclear D gene. Trimming shortened V by 8 bases and J by 6 bases, and 9 bases separated the two germline ends. The CDR3 spans 11 residues. CDR1 and CDR2 (germline): MDHEN, SYDVKM. The CDR3 sequence: CASYLGDTQYF. Here the CDR3 DNA reads TGTGCCAGCTACTTGGGGGATACGCAGTATTTT.

This clonotype counts as hyperexpanded. V is TRBV27 and J is TRBJ2-7; 12 bases match TRBD2. The CDR3 loop spans 16 amino acids. The germline V gene has CDR1 MNHEY and CDR2 SMNVEV (reference sequence). With 6 bases clipped from V and 5 bases from J, the junction kept 11 bases outside the gene matches. CDR3 region: CASRERTSGTEHEQYF. CDR3 coding DNA: TGTGCCAGCAGGGAACGGACTAGCGGGACGGAGCACGAGCAGTACTTC.

This clonotype ranks as medium-sized. The chain links TRBV9 to TRBJ2-7; weak D call: TRBD1 (6 bases). Germline values: CDR1 SGDLS, CDR2 YYNGEE. Trimming stripped 3 bases from V and 0 bases from J, with 10 bases between. This CDR3 comprises 14 residues. CDR3 sequence (DNA): TGTGCCAGCAGCGCTACAGGGAACTCCTACGAGCAGTACTTC. It codes for CASSATGNSYEQYF. Filled out from reference TRBV9 and TRBJ2-7, the complete variable domain reads DSGVTQTPKHLITATGQRVTLRCSPRSGDLSVYWYQQSLDQGLQFLIQYYNGEERAKGNILERFSAQQFPDLHSELNLSSLELGDSALYFCASSATGNSYEQYFGPGTRLTVT.